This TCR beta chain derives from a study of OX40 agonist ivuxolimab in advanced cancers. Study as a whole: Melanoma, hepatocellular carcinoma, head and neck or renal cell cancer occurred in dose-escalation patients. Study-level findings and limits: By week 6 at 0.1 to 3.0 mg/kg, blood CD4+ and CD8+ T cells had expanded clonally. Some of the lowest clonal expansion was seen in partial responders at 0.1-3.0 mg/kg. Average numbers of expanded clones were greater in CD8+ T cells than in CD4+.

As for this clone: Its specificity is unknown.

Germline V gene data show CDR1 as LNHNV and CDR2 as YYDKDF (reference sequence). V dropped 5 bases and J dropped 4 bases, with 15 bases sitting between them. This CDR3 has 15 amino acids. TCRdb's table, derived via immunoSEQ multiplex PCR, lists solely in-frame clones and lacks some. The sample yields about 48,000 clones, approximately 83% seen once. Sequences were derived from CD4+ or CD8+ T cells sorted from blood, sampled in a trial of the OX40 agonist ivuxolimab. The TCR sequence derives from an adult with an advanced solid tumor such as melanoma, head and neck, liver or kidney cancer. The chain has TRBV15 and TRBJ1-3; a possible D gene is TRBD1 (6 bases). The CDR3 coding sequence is TGTGCCACCAGCGGTTCAGGGGCGCTCGGAAACACCATATATTTT. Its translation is CATSGSGALGNTIYF.